These 20 T cell receptor beta chains came from one sample sequenced in a study of Graves' ophthalmopathy and Graves' hyperthyroidism listed by TCRdb under 2018. TCRdb records Illumina HiSeq 2000 as the sequencer. TCR beta CDR3 regions were amplified from RNA transcripts for repertoire sequencing. The first round was an RT-PCR using HTBI primers with the Qiagen OneStep RT-PCR kit, and this first round was followed by a second-round multiplex PCR, then size selection and purification. Starting from the raw public reads, TCRdb applied fastp trimming at Q25, assembled clones with MiXCR and retained in-frame beta chains. CDR3 protein duplicates are merged, each entry listing the most common genes and DNA. In all, the sample holds hundreds of thousands of distinct CDR3 sequences, and approximately 22% of those were seen once. About 6.6% of the sample is in the top ten clones. Sequencing used peripheral blood. These receptors all come from a young woman with stable Graves' hyperthyroidism. Some clones in this sample may be carry-over from other donors' samples. Donor details come from another sample of the same person, matched by shared clones.

In its sample, this clonotype was seen many times. The rearrangement uses TRBV6-1 and TRBJ1-1; D not certain. The germline V gene encodes CDR1 MNHNS and CDR2 SASEGT. The CDR3 consists of 16 residues. Deletions cut 6 bases from V and 1 base from J, with 18 bases between. CDR3 DNA: TGTGCCAGCAGCCAGAGGAAATGGGTTCCGAACACTGAAGCTTTCTTT. Translated, it gives CASSQRKWVPNTEAFF.

The chain has TRBV6-1 and TRBJ1-1; D is perhaps TRBD1 (6 bases). Trimming took off 2 bases at V and 1 base at J, with 14 bases between the two ends. Germline CDR1 and CDR2: MNHNS and SASEGT. The CDR3 runs 16 residues. The CDR3 DNA sequence: TGTGCCAGCAGTGAATTCGGGACAAGGTGGAACACTGAAGCTTTCTTT. Its protein is CASSEFGTRWNTEAFF.

This clonotype was seen only a few times. The V and J genes are TRBV6-1 and TRBJ1-2; D uncertain. The CDR3 totals 17 residues. Between the trimmed V and J ends, which lost 6 bases and 0 bases, there was a span of 20 bases. Looked up from germline, CDR1 is MNHNS and CDR2 is SASEGT. CDR3 sequence: CASSPGEGRVPNYGYTF. As DNA, the CDR3 is TGTGCCAGCAGCCCCGGGGAGGGAAGGGTCCCTAACTATGGCTACACCTTC.

The CDR3 bases are TGTGCCAGCAGCCAATCCCGGGGCGGGAGTGGCGAGCAGTACTTC. Translating it yields CASSQSRGGSGEQYF. J is TRBJ2-7 and V is TRBV2, with 7 bases that match TRBD2. Germline values: CDR1 SNHLY, CDR2 FYNNEI. The CDR3 runs 15 residues. Unmatched junction bases numbered 14, after V lost 6 bases and J lost 6 bases.

This clonotype was seen repeatedly, ten times or more. V and J are TRBV20-1 and TRBJ2-5, with D tentatively TRBD1 (5 bases). Deletions cut 0 bases from V and 4 bases from J, with 6 bases between. This CDR3 spans 12 amino acids. Germline V CDR1 and CDR2: DFQATT, SNEGSKA (reference sequence). CDR3 sequence reads: CSAREGRETQYF. CDR3 DNA sequence: TGCAGTGCTAGAGAGGGGCGAGAGACCCAGTACTTC.

There are many counts of this clonotype. The chain combines TRBV20-1 with TRBJ2-7; D is ambiguous. The CDR3 runs 13 residues. V lost 3 bases and J lost 1, with 10 bases in between. Germline-derived CDR1 and CDR2 are DFQATT and SNEGSKA (reference sequence). The CDR3 reads CSARNRQSYEQYF. The CDR3 DNA is TGCAGTGCTAGGAATCGCCAGTCCTACGAGCAGTACTTC.

V and J are TRBV6-2 or TRBV6-3 and TRBJ2-2; D may be TRBD1 (6 bases). Per the germline V gene, CDR1 is MNHEY and CDR2 is SVGEGT. Trimming stripped 5 bases from V and 8 bases from J, with 15 bases between. This CDR3 spans 14 amino acids. CDR3 DNA sequence: TGTGCCAGCAGTCGATCCGCCAGGGGTGGGGAGCTGTTTTTT. Amino acid sequence: CASSRSARGGELFF.

This clonotype was detected ten times or more. The chain carries TRBV30 and TRBJ1-1; D perhaps matches TRBD1 (6 bases). The V gene lost 4 bases and the J gene lost 0 bases, with 12 bases spanning the gap. The germline gives CDR1 GTSNPN, CDR2 SVGIG (reference sequence). The CDR3 length is 14 residues. CDR3 amino acids: CAWTRTDMNTEAFF. In DNA, the CDR3 is TGTGCCTGGACCCGGACAGACATGAACACTGAAGCTTTCTTT.

This clonotype has ten or more counts. J is TRBJ1-1 and V is TRBV6-5; TRBD1 matches at 9 bases. V lost 0 bases and J lost 5; bases outside the gene matches: 4. From germline, CDR1 is MNHEY and CDR2 SVGAGI. This CDR3 contains 15 residues. CDR3: CASSYSGQGITEAFF. Here the CDR3 DNA reads TGTGCCAGCAGTTACTCGGGACAGGGTATTACTGAAGCTTTCTTT.

This clonotype appeared many times. The rearrangement uses TRBV12-3 or TRBV12-4 and TRBJ2-5; D ambiguous. The V end lost 7 bases, the J end lost 2 bases, and 14 bases lay between the germline ends. The CDR3 totals 14 residues. This CDR3 reads CASTLRSDQETQYF. Here the CDR3 DNA reads TGTGCCAGCACCCTACGCTCAGATCAAGAGACCCAGTACTTC.

This clonotype was found many times. This chain joins TRBV29-1 and TRBJ1-6, with TRBD1 as a possible D gene (5 bases). Germline CDR1 and CDR2: SQVTM and ANQGSEA. The CDR3 length is 13 residues. Trimming cost V 2 bases and J 8 bases, with 10 bases left between them. CDR3 coding DNA: TGCAGCGTTGAACGGGACCTTGATTCACCCCTCCACTTT. Translation gives CSVERDLDSPLHF.

The chain joins TRBV20-1 to TRBJ2-2, with 8 bases lining up with TRBD1. With 3 bases clipped from V and 2 bases from J, the junction kept 5 bases outside the gene matches. CDR3 length: 15 residues. Germline V gives CDR1 DFQATT, CDR2 SNEGSKA (reference sequence). As DNA, the CDR3 is TGCAGTGCTAGTGAGACAGGGGACAACACCGGGGAGCTGTTTTTT. This encodes CSASETGDNTGELFF.

The table lists this clonotype with many counts. The J gene is TRBJ1-6, the V gene TRBV12-3 or TRBV12-4, with D hard to call. Trimming pared 5 bases from V and 9 bases from J, leaving 14 bases between. The CDR3 totals 14 residues. CDR3 sequence: CASSPQVWGSPLHF. CDR3 bases: TGTGCCAGCAGTCCCCAGGTCTGGGGTTCACCCCTCCACTTT.

The CDR3 spells CASSSRTGRGGELFF. CDR3 DNA sequence: TGTGCCAGCAGTTCCAGGACAGGGCGAGGCGGGGAGCTGTTTTTT. This sequence joins TRBV6-5 and TRBJ2-2, with TRBD1 matching 8 bases. The CDR3 runs 15 residues. Germline-derived CDR1 and CDR2 are MNHEY and SVGAGI. The J segment lost 7 bases and the V segment lost 4 bases, leaving 8 bases of the junction unmatched.

This clonotype was observed at least ten times. The genes are TRBV11-3 and TRBJ1-1; D unclear. Germline loops: CDR1 SGHNT, CDR2 YENEEA. V dropped 1 base and J dropped 2 bases, with 8 bases sitting between them. The CDR3 contains 14 residues. The CDR3 reads CASSLVMDNTEAFF. The CDR3 nucleotides are TGTGCCAGCAGCTTAGTGATGGATAACACTGAAGCTTTCTTT.

This clonotype was recorded a few times. V usage is TRBV12-3 or TRBV12-4 and J usage is TRBJ1-1; a weak D match, TRBD1 (6 bases). V shed 6 bases and J shed 3 bases, with 17 bases lying between them. The CDR3 totals 15 residues. The CDR3 here is CASRKTGGRDTEAFF. The CDR3 nucleotides are TGTGCCAGCAGGAAGACAGGTGGCCGGGACACTGAAGCTTTCTTT.

This clonotype appeared a few times. The chain joins TRBV6-5 to TRBJ1-2; no clear D gene. The V end lost 0 bases, the J end lost 8 bases, and 7 bases lay between the germline ends. CDR3 length equals 12 residues. Germline CDR1 is MNHEY and CDR2 is SVGAGI. For the CDR3, the DNA is TGTGCCAGCAGTTACTCGGTGGGGGGCTACACCTTC. This sequence encodes CASSYSVGGYTF.

The table lists this clonotype with many counts. This chain joins TRBV29-1 and TRBJ2-7; D remains ambiguous. Per the germline V gene, CDR1 is SQVTM and CDR2 is ANQGSEA. This CDR3 comprises 13 residues. The V end was cut by 4 bases, the J end by 3 bases, with 13 bases between. The CDR3 sequence: CSVGSDFHYEQYF. The DNA for the CDR3 is TGCAGCGTTGGTTCCGACTTTCACTACGAGCAGTACTTC.

This clonotype was observed at least ten times. The gene calls are TRBV27 and TRBJ2-7; tentative D call: TRBD2 (5 bases). Germline CDR1 reads MNHEY; CDR2 reads SMNVEV (reference sequence). The CDR3 length is 14 residues. Trimming took off 3 bases at V and 7 bases at J, with 16 bases between the two ends. The CDR3 DNA is TGTGCCAGCAGTTTTCGGATCGGGGAGTCAGAGCAGTACTTC. This translates into CASSFRIGESEQYF.

This clonotype was detected ten times or more. The chain is built from TRBV12-3 or TRBV12-4 and TRBJ1-1, with D hard to call. Trimming took off 7 bases at V and 1 base at J, with 10 bases between the two ends. The CDR3 is made up of 13 amino acids. The CDR3, as DNA: TGTGCCAGCAAGCCCCATGAGAACACTGAAGCTTTCTTT. Residues: CASKPHENTEAFF.